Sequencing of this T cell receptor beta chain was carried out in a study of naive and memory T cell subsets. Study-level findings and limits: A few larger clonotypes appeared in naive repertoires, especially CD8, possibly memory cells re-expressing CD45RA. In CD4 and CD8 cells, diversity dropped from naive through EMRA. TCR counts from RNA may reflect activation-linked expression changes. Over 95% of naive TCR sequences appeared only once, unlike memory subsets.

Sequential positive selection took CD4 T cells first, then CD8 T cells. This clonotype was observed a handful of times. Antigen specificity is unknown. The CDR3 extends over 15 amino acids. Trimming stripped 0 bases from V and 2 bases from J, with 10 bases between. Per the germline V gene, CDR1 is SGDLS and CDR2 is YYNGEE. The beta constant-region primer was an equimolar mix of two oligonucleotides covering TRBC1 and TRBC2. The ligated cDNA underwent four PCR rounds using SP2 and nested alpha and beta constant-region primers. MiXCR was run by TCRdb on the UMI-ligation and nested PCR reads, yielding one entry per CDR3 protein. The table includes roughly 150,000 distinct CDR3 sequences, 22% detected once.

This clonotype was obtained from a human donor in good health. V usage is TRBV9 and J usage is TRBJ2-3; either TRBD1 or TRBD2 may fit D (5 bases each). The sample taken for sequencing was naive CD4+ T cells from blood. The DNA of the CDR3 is TGTGCCAGCAGCGTAGTTGGGACCAACACAGATACGCAGTATTTT. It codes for CASSVVGTNTDTQYF.